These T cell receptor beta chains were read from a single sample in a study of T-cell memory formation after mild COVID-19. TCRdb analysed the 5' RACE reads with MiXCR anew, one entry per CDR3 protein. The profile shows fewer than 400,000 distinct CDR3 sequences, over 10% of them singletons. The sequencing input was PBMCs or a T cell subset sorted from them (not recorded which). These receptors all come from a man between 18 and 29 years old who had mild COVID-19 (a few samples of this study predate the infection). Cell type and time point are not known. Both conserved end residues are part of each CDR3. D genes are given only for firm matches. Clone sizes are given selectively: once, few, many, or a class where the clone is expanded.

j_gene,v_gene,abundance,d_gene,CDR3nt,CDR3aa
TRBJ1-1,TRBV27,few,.,TGTGCCAGCAGAGAAGGGGGGAAGGACACTGAAGCTTTCTTT,CASREGGKDTEAFF
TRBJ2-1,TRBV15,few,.,TGTGCCACCAGCAGAGATGCAACCCAAGCCAATGAGCAGTTCTTC,CATSRDATQANEQFF
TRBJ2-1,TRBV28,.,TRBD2,TGTGCCAGTTCAAAACTAGCGGGAGCCAATGAGCAGTTCTTC,CASSKLAGANEQFF
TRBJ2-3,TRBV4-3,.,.,TGCGCCAGCAGCCAAGGACGGGGGGCGCAGAGACCAGATACGCAGTATTTT,CASSQGRGAQRPDTQYF
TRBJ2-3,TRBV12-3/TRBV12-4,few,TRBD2,TGTGCCAGCCGACGGGGGGGGTCGGATACGCAGTATTTT,CASRRGGSDTQYF
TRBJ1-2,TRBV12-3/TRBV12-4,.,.,TGTGCCAGCAGTTGGGAACGGGGTGGCTACACCTTC,CASSWERGGYTF
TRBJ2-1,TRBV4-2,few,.,TGTGCCAGCAGCCAAGATCTCCACTTAAACAATGAGCAGTTCTTC,CASSQDLHLNNEQFF
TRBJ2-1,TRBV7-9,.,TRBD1,TGTGCCAGCAGCCCCCGCGGACAGGGAAACAATGAGCAGTTCTTC,CASSPRGQGNNEQFF
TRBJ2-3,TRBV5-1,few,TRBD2,TGCGCCAGCTGCGCGGGGGGGCCCCTGCCAGATACGCAGTATTTT,CASCAGGPLPDTQYF
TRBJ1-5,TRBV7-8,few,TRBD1,TGTGCCAGCAGTTTCAGGCGGACAGGGGGCAATCAGCCCCAGCATTTT,CASSFRRTGGNQPQHF
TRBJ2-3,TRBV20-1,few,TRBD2,TGCAGTGCTAGGCGCCAGCGGGGGTCCCCCACAGATACGCAGTATTTT,CSARRQRGSPTDTQYF
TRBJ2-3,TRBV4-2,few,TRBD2,TGTGCCAGCAGCCAAGAAAGCGGGGGGGCCGTAGATACGCAGTATTTT,CASSQESGGAVDTQYF
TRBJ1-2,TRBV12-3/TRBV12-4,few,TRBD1,TGTGCCAGCAGTACCGGGACAGGGGATGGCTACACCTTC,CASSTGTGDGYTF
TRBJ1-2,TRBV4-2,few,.,TGTGCCAGCAGCCAACGACGGAGGGGTGCTAACTATGGCTACACCTTC,CASSQRRRGANYGYTF
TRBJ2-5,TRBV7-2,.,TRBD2,TGTGCCAGCAGCTTAGGATGGCTAGCGGGGCAAGAGACCCAGTACTTC,CASSLGWLAGQETQYF
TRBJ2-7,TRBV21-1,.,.,TGTGCCAGCACCTCCCCACTTTTTCGGGACAGCTCCTACGAGCAGTACTTC,CASTSPLFRDSSYEQYF
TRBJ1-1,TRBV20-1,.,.,TGCAGTGCTAGGATGGTCCTCTGGGCTGAAGCTTTCTTT,CSARMVLWAEAFF
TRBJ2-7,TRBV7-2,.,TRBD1,TGTGCCAGCAGCTTCGGGACAGGGAGATCATGGCAGTACTTC,CASSFGTGRSWQYF
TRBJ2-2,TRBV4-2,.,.,TGTGCCAGCAGCCAAGAATGGGCTAGCCCCACCGGGGAGCTGTTTTTT,CASSQEWASPTGELFF
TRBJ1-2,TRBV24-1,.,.,TGTGCCACCAGTGATTTTAACAGCCCTGGGGGCTACACCTTC,CATSDFNSPGGYTF
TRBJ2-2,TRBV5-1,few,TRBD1,TGCGCCAGCAGCTCCCAGGGCAGGGGGCGCACCGGGGAGCTGTTTTTT,CASSSQGRGRTGELFF
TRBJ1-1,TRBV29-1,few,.,TGCAGCGCTAAACTCAATCAGGGGCTGGCTGAAGCTTTCTTT,CSAKLNQGLAEAFF
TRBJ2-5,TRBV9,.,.,TGTGCCAGCAGCAGGGGGGTGGTCGAGACCCAGTACTTC,CASSRGVVETQYF
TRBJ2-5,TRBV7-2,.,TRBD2,TGTGCCAGCAGCCCGCGGACTAGCGGGGGCCTCCAAGAGACCCAGTACTTC,CASSPRTSGGLQETQYF
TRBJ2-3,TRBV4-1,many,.,TGCGCCAGCAGCCAAGAAAGGGCAGGGGGGATAGATACGCAGTATTTT,CASSQERAGGIDTQYF
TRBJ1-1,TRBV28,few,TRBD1,TGTGCCAGCCAATACCGGACAGGGGTAAACACTGAAGCTTTCTTT,CASQYRTGVNTEAFF
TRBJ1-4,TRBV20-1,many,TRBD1,TGCAGTGCTAGAGATCCCAAGCAGGGGGCTGAAAAACTGTTTTTT,CSARDPKQGAEKLFF
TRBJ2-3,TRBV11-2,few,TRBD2,TGTGCCAGCAGGACCACTAGCGGGGGTACCGCAGATACGCAGTATTTT,CASRTTSGGTADTQYF
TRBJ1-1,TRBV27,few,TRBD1,TGTGCCAGCAGTTTAACAGGGGGCGCCCACACTGAAGCTTTCTTT,CASSLTGGAHTEAFF
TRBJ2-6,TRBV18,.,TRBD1,TGTGCCAGCTCTCCGAGGGACAGGGATATCTCTGGGGCCAACGTCCTGACTTTC,CASSPRDRDISGANVLTF
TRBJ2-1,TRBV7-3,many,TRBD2,TGTGCCAGCAGCCCCTCTCCCGCGGGGGGCCAGAACAATGAGCAGTTCTTC,CASSPSPAGGQNNEQFF
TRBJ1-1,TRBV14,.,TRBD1,TGTGCCAGCAGCCAGATGGGACAGGGACCTACTGAAGCTTTCTTT,CASSQMGQGPTEAFF
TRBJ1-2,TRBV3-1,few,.,TGTGCCAGCAGCCAAGACCCAGGGTACTATGGCTACACCTTC,CASSQDPGYYGYTF